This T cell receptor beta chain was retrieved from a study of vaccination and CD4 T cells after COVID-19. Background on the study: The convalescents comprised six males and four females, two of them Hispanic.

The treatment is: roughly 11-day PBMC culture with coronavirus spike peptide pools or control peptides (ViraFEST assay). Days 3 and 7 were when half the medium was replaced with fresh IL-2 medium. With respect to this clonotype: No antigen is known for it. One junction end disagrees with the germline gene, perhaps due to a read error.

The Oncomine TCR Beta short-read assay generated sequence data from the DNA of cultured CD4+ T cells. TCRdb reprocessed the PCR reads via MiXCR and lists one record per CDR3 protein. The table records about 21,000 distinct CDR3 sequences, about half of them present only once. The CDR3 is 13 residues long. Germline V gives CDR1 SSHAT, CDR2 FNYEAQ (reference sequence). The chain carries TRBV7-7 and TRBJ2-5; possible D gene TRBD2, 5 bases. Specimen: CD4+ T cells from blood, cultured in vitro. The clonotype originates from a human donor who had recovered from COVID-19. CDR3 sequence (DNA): TGTGCTAGCAGCTTAGCGCTAGAAGAGACCCAGTACTTC. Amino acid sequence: CASSLALEETQYF.